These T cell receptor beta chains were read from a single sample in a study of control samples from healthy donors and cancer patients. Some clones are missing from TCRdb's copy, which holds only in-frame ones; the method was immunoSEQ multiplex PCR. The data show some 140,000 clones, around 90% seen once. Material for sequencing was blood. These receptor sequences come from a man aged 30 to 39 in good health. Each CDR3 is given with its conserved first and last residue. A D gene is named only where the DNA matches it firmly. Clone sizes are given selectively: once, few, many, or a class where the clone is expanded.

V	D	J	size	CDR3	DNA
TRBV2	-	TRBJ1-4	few	CASSDPRGEKLFF	TGTGCCAGCAGTGATCCCCGGGGGGAAAAACTGTTTTTT
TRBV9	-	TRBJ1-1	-	CASSVQVGNTEAFF	TGTGCCAGCAGCGTCCAGGTAGGGAACACTGAAGCTTTCTTT
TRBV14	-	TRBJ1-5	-	CASSQGGLGQPQHF	TGTGCCAGCAGCCAAGGGGGGTTGGGACAGCCCCAGCATTTT
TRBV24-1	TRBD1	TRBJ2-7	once	CATSDSGTGMREQYF	TGTGCCACCAGTGATTCCGGGACAGGGATGCGCGAGCAGTACTTC
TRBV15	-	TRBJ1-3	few	CATSRDRQPGNTIYF	TGTGCCACCAGCAGAGATCGACAGCCTGGAAACACCATATATTTT
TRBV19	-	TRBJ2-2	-	CASRGHGARRRTGELFF	TGTGCCAGCCGAGGTCACGGGGCCCGACGGCGGACCGGGGAGCTGTTTTTT
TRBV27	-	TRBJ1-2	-	CASRPMTGPYGYTF	TGTGCCAGCCGCCCAATGACAGGCCCCTATGGCTACACCTTC
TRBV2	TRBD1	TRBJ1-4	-	CASHGTANEKLFF	TGTGCCAGCCATGGGACAGCCAATGAAAAACTGTTTTTT
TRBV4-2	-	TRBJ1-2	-	CASSQVSLGEGVDGYTF	TGTGCCAGCAGCCAAGTTTCGTTAGGGGAGGGGGTCGATGGCTACACCTTC
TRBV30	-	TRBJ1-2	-	CAWSVLITGGGYTF	TGTGCCTGGAGTGTACTGATTACAGGAGGTGGCTACACCTTC
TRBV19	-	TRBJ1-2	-	CASRQVWSKDGYTF	TGTGCCAGTAGACAGGTTTGGTCTAAAGATGGCTACACCTTC
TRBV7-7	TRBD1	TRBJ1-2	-	CASSPLGQDYGYTF	TGTGCTAGCAGCCCCCTGGGACAGGACTATGGCTACACCTTC
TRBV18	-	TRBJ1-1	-	CASSPRGVDTEAFF	TGTGCCAGCTCACCGAGAGGGGTGGACACTGAAGCTTTCTTT
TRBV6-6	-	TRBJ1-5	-	CASSNPPDYSNQPQHF	TGTGCCAGCAGTAATCCCCCAGATTATAGCAATCAGCCCCAGCATTTT
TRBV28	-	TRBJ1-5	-	CASSLRGGGNQPQHF	TGTGCCAGCAGTTTAAGGGGAGGGGGCAATCAGCCCCAGCATTTT
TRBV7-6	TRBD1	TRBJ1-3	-	CASSEGQGVKGGNTIYF	TGTGCCAGCAGCGAGGGACAGGGGGTTAAGGGCGGAAACACCATATATTTT
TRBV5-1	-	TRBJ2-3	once	CASSPRTQGLITDTQYF	TGCGCCAGCAGCCCAAGGACACAGGGCCTAATCACAGATACGCAGTATTTT
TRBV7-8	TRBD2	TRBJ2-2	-	CASRIAGGPIGELFF	TGTGCCAGCAGAATAGCGGGAGGGCCGATCGGGGAGCTGTTTTTT
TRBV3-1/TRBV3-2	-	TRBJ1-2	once	CASSQDRGGFGYTF	TGTGCCAGCAGCCAAGATAGGGGGGGCTTTGGCTACACCTTC
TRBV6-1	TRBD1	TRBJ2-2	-	CASSVYTTGMGGELFF	TGTGCCAGCAGTGTATACACGACAGGGATGGGCGGGGAGCTGTTTTTT
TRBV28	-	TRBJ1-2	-	CASSLFEGNYGYTF	TGTGCCAGCAGTTTATTTGAGGGTAACTATGGCTACACCTTC
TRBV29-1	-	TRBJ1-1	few	CSVEDGGRTEAFF	TGCAGCGTTGAAGATGGGGGCCGCACTGAAGCTTTCTTT
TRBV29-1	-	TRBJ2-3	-	CSVGSSGTDTQYF	TGCAGCGTTGGATCTAGCGGCACAGATACGCAGTATTTT
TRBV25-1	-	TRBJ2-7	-	CASSENSYAYEQYF	TGTGCCAGCAGTGAAAACAGCTATGCCTACGAGCAGTACTTC
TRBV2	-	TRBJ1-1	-	CASRWRVENTEAFF	TGTGCCAGCAGGTGGCGGGTGGAGAACACTGAAGCTTTCTTT
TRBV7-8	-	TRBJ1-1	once	CASSLASGFPLQGTEAFF	TGTGCCAGCAGCTTAGCTTCGGGGTTTCCCCTTCAGGGCACTGAAGCTTTCTTT
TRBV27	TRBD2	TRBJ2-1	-	CASSREGIYNEQFF	TGTGCCAGCAGTCGGGAGGGGATCTACAATGAGCAGTTCTTC
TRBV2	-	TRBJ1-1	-	CASRPRTASEAFF	TGTGCCAGCAGGCCTAGGACAGCATCCGAAGCTTTCTTT
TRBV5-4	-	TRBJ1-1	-	CASSSGIKRNTEAFF	TGTGCCAGCAGCTCCGGGATTAAAAGGAACACTGAAGCTTTCTTT
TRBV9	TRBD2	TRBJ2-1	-	CASSVGAGGLYNEQFF	TGTGCCAGCAGCGTAGGGGCGGGAGGTCTCTACAATGAGCAGTTCTTC
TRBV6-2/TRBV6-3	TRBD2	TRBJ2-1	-	CASSRSGSYNEQFF	TGTGCCAGCAGCCGTAGCGGGTCCTACAATGAGCAGTTCTTC
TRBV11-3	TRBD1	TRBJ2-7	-	CASSFGNLRDRLLEQYF	TGTGCCAGCAGCTTTGGCAACCTCCGGGACAGGCTGCTTGAGCAGTACTTC
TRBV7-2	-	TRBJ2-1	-	CASSLLGFNEQFF	TGTGCCAGCAGCTTACTAGGTTTCAATGAGCAGTTCTTC
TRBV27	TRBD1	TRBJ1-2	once	CASSSRDSFYGYTF	TGTGCCAGCAGTTCCCGGGACAGTTTCTATGGCTACACCTTC
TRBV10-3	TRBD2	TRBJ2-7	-	CAISSGSYEQYF	TGTGCCATCAGTAGCGGGAGTTACGAGCAGTACTTC
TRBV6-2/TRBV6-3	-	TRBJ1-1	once	CASSYSHVWGAGSNTEAFF	TGTGCCAGCAGTTACTCGCACGTTTGGGGGGCAGGTTCGAACACTGAAGCTTTCTTT
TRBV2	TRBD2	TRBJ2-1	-	CASTVVGAGVGEQFF	TGTGCCAGCACCGTAGTTGGAGCGGGAGTTGGTGAGCAGTTCTTC
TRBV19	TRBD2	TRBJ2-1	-	CASSSSLAGGWNEQFF	TGTGCCAGTAGTTCCTCACTAGCGGGAGGTTGGAATGAGCAGTTCTTC
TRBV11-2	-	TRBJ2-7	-	CASSHKMTENPYEQYF	TGTGCCAGCAGCCACAAAATGACAGAGAACCCCTACGAGCAGTACTTC
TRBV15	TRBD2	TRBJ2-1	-	CATSLRLAGGFGNEQFF	TGTGCCACCAGCTTGAGACTAGCGGGAGGGTTCGGTAATGAGCAGTTCTTC
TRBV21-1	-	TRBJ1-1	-	CASSKVIFRRPLQTEAFF	TGTGCCAGCAGCAAAGTTATCTTTAGGCGGCCTCTACAAACTGAAGCTTTCTTT
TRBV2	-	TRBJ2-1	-	CASREIFRSKNEQFF	TGTGCCAGCAGGGAAATTTTTAGGTCAAAAAATGAGCAGTTCTTC
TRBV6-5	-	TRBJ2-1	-	CASSYGGGGVEQFF	TGTGCCAGCAGTTACGGGGGCGGAGGTGTAGAGCAGTTCTTC
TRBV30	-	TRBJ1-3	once	CGWITTGNTIYF	TGTGGCTGGATAACCACCGGGAACACCATATATTTT
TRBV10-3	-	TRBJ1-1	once	CAISGVNTEAFF	TGTGCCATCAGTGGAGTCAACACTGAAGCTTTCTTT
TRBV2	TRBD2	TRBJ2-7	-	CASGVSGRDEQYF	TGTGCCAGCGGAGTCAGCGGGAGGGACGAGCAGTACTTC
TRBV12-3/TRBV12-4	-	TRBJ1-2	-	CASSLFQYGYTF	TGTGCCAGCAGCCTATTTCAGTATGGCTACACCTTC
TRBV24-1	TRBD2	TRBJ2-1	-	CATSDSLAGGQRLNEQFF	TGTGCCACCAGTGATTCCCTTGCGGGAGGACAGAGACTCAATGAGCAGTTCTTC
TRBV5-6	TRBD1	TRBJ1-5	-	CASSSRPTGEYSNQPQHF	TGTGCCAGCAGTTCCAGACCGACAGGGGAATATAGCAATCAGCCCCAGCATTTT
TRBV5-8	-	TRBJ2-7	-	CASSLTSRAEQYF	TGTGCCAGCAGCTTGACTAGTAGAGCCGAGCAGTACTTC
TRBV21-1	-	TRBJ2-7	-	CASLTRDRDNYEQYF	TGTGCCAGCTTAACCCGGGACAGGGATAACTACGAGCAGTACTTC
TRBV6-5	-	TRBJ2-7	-	CASSFRITPPYEQYF	TGTGCCAGCAGTTTTCGAATTACCCCCCCTTACGAGCAGTACTTC
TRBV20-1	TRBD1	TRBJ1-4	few	CSASGTGGSQGNEKLFF	TGCAGTGCTAGTGGGACAGGGGGTTCTCAGGGTAATGAAAAACTGTTTTTT
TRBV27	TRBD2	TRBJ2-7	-	CASKGLAGHYEQYF	TGTGCCAGCAAAGGACTAGCGGGCCACTACGAGCAGTACTTC